A single sample is the source of the 15 T cell receptor beta chains below, sequenced in a study of post-analysis software for immune sequencing data. Study conclusions and caveats: Roughly 5 TRBV segments, TRBV5-6, TRBV5-1 and TRBV20-1 among them, were found more frequent in patients than controls.

The library was made from cDNA and included unique molecular identifiers. One entry per CDR3 protein, called by TCRdb with MiXCR from the PCR reads. The table includes fewer than 850,000 distinct CDR3 sequences, roughly 27% detected once. These receptors' targets are unknown. The sample consisted of blood. Receptor source: a girl between 10 and 17 years old with multiple sclerosis.

This clonotype turned up a few times. The chain recombines TRBV29-1 with TRBJ1-4, with 10 bases matching TRBD1. This CDR3 contains 16 residues. CDR1 and CDR2 (germline): SQVTM, ANQGSEA. V lost 6 bases and J lost 4; bases outside the gene matches: 11. The CDR3 DNA reads TGCAGCGTAGAGACCGGGACAGGGGCTATTAATGAAAAACTGTTTTTT. Protein sequence: CSVETGTGAINEKLFF.

Comments on this clonotype: Mismatch with germline at one junction end may stem from a read error. This sequence joins TRBV11-2 and TRBJ1-2; D gene unclear. Germline V lookup: CDR1 SGHAT, CDR2 FQNNGV. The length of the CDR3 is 11 residues. CDR3 residues: CAGSLGDGYTF. The DNA of the CDR3 is TGTGCCGGCAGCTTAGGTGATGGCTACACCTTC.

Details on this clonotype: A read error may be the cause here, since a much bigger clone is one base away. V is TRBV20-1 and J is TRBJ2-7; D is unclear. This CDR3 region has 13 residues. Germline V lookup: CDR1 DFQATT, CDR2 SNEGSKA (reference sequence). This chain's CDR3 is CSAGSTRTYGQYF. The CDR3 DNA reads TGCAGTGCTGGCTCGACCCGGACCTACGGGCAGTACTTC.

This clonotype was seen a handful of times. This chain connects TRBV5-5 to TRBJ2-3; the match to TRBD1 covers 11 bases. The CDR3 is 15 amino acids. V trimming: 4 bases; J trimming: 7 bases; junction bases outside the gene matches: 8. Germline CDR1 reads SGHKS; CDR2 reads YYEKEE (reference sequence). The CDR3 DNA is TGTGCCAGCAGCCAGGACAGGGGGCGCATACATACGCAGTATTTT. Encoded protein: CASSQDRGRIHTQYF. The full variable domain, rest sourced from reference TRBV5-5 and TRBJ2-3, is DAGVTQSPTHLIKTRGQQVTLRCSPISGHKSVSWYQQVLGQGPQFIFQYYEKEERGRGNFPDRFSARQFPNYSSELNVNALLLGDSALYLCASSQDRGRIHTQYFGPGTRLTVL.

This chain connects TRBV5-6 to TRBJ1-1, with 9 bases identical to TRBD1. This CDR3 region has 15 residues. J lost 4 bases, V lost 4 bases, and 8 bases had no gene match. Germline V gives CDR1 SGHDT, CDR2 YYEEEE. CDR3: CASSAEQGAPTEAFF. The DNA of the CDR3 is TGTGCCAGCAGCGCGGAACAGGGGGCGCCCACTGAAGCTTTCTTT. The entire variable domain, with the rest obtained from reference TRBV5-6 and TRBJ1-1, is as follows: DAGVTQSPTHLIKTRGQQVTLRCSPKSGHDTVSWYQQALGQGPQFIFQYYEEEERQRGNFPDRFSGHQFPNYSSELNVNALLLGDSALYLCASSAEQGAPTEAFFGQGTRLTVV.

This clonotype was counted only a few times. The rearrangement joins TRBV7-2 to TRBJ2-5; 8 positions match TRBD2. V shed 0 bases, J shed 5 bases, and the junction held 5 bases outside the gene matches. The germline V gene encodes CDR1 SGHTA and CDR2 FQGNSA. The CDR3 contains 15 residues. CDR3 sequence: CASSLASGMLETQYF. The CDR3 coding sequence is TGTGCCAGCAGCTTAGCTAGCGGGATGTTGGAGACCCAGTACTTC. The full variable domain, in which reference TRBV7-2 and TRBJ2-5 provide the parts outside the CDR3, is GAGVSQSPSNKVTEKGKDVELRCDPISGHTALYWYRQSLGQGLEFLIYFQGNSAPDKSGLPSDRFSAERTGGSVSTLTIQRTQQEDSAVYLCASSLASGMLETQYFGPGTRLLVL.

The rearrangement uses TRBV5-8 and TRBJ2-7; 8 bases agree with TRBD1. The CDR3 is 14 amino acids. CDR1 and CDR2 (germline): SGHTS, YDEGEE. The ends lost 4 bases at V and 5 bases at J; junction bases unmatched: 8. The CDR3 nucleotides are TGTGCCAGCAGCCTCTGGACAGGGCCCCACGAGCAGTACTTC. This codes for CASSLWTGPHEQYF.

This chain joins TRBV27 and TRBJ2-7; 9 bases match TRBD1. V dropped 6 bases and J dropped 1; count of bases not matched to a gene: 7. Germline V gene lookup returns CDR1 MNHEY and CDR2 SMNVEV (reference sequence). The CDR3 extends over 15 amino acids. This CDR3 reads CASRPAGQGSYEQYF. The DNA for the CDR3 is TGTGCCAGCAGGCCGGCGGGACAGGGATCCTACGAGCAGTACTTC.

This clonotype was observed a handful of times. V gene TRBV6-5 combines with J gene TRBJ2-2; 8 bases agree with TRBD1. Germline V gene sequence: CDR1 MNHEY, CDR2 SVGAGI. Unmatched junction bases numbered 7, after V lost 0 bases and J lost 1 base. This CDR3 is 18 amino acids long. CDR3 coding DNA: TGTGCCAGCAGTTACTCGAGATTCAGGGGGCGGAACACCGGGGAGCTGTTTTTT. It yields the protein CASSYSRFRGRNTGELFF.

The chain has TRBV5-1 and TRBJ2-3; 14 nucleotides line up with TRBD2. The ends lost 3 bases at V and 0 bases at J; junction bases unmatched: 9. The germline V gene has CDR1 SGHRS and CDR2 YFSETQ. The CDR3 covers 19 residues. The CDR3 spells CASSSRTSGGSTSTDTQYF. The CDR3 DNA is TGCGCCAGCAGCTCGCGGACTAGCGGGGGGTCTACTAGCACAGATACGCAGTATTTT.

The table lists this clonotype with a few counts. The genes are TRBV5-5 and TRBJ2-3, with 7 bases matching TRBD1. There are 17 residues in the CDR3. CDR1 is SGHKS and CDR2 is YYEKEE in the germline V gene (reference sequence). V shed 3 bases and J 0 bases; nucleotides not matched to a gene: 10. CDR3 DNA: TGTGCCAGCAGCTGGCCCCGGGGACAGACTAGCACAGATACGCAGTATTTT. It codes for CASSWPRGQTSTDTQYF.

V and J are TRBV29-1 and TRBJ2-1; D not certain. This CDR3 is built from 14 residues. V was cut by 5 bases and J by 0 bases, with 11 bases left in between. Germline V gene lookup returns CDR1 SQVTM and CDR2 ANQGSEA. The CDR3 spells CSVTSTLSYNEQFF. DNA for the CDR3: TGCAGCGTTACGTCCACCCTCTCCTACAATGAGCAGTTCTTC.

This clonotype was seen a few times. The genes are TRBV28 and TRBJ2-5, with D perhaps assigned TRBD1 or TRBD2 (6 bases each). Germline lookup yields CDR1 MDHEN and CDR2 SYDVKM. The CDR3 spans 15 residues. The V gene lost 4 bases and the J gene lost 5 bases, with 17 bases spanning the gap. The CDR3 DNA is TGTGCCAGCAGTTCAAACAAGGGGGGTCGGGAGACCCAGTACTTC. Its protein product is CASSSNKGGRETQYF.

J is TRBJ2-7 and V is TRBV7-2; tentative D call: TRBD2 (7 bases). The J call is in doubt because the DNA end fits TRBJ2-5 better. There are 18 residues in the CDR3. Germline V lookup: CDR1 SGHTA, CDR2 FQGNSA. This CDR3 reads CASSLVVRGGGRGETQYF. The DNA for the CDR3 is TGTGCCAGCAGCTTAGTAGTCCGAGGGGGTGGGAGGGGAGAGACCCAGTACTTC.

The chain links TRBV12-3 or TRBV12-4 to TRBJ1-5; 7 bases line up with TRBD1. V dropped 3 bases and J dropped 0; count of bases not matched to a gene: 11. CDR3 length: 18 residues. CDR3 residues: CASSFVPTGKYSNQPQHF. The DNA of the CDR3 is TGTGCCAGCAGTTTCGTACCGACAGGGAAATATAGCAATCAGCCCCAGCATTTT.